These 3 T cell receptor beta chains share one sample of origin, sequenced in a study of post-analysis software for immune sequencing data. Study-level findings and limits: Comparison of patients with controls showed a handful of TRBV segments more frequent in patients, TRBV5-6, TRBV5-1 and TRBV20-1 among them.

These receptors are not linked to any known antigen. Included in the TCR beta cDNA libraries were unique molecular identifiers. Using its own MiXCR run on the PCR reads, TCRdb lists one record per CDR3 protein. Of about 770,000 distinct CDR3 sequences in the sample, 46% were seen once. The sample was blood. Source of these receptors: a girl under 18 with multiple sclerosis.

This clonotype was counted once. The V and J genes are TRBV7-3 and TRBJ2-1; 11 nucleotides match TRBD1. The CDR3 has 15 residues. After removal of 5 bases from V and 7 bases from J, the junction contained 7 bases not matched to a gene. CDR1 and CDR2 (germline): SGHTA, FQGTGA. The CDR3: CASSPQDRGRNEQFF. CDR3 DNA sequence: TGTGCCAGCAGCCCTCAGGACAGGGGGCGAAATGAGCAGTTCTTC.

V usage is TRBV29-1 and J usage is TRBJ2-1; 13 bases fit TRBD2. The length of the CDR3 is 15 residues. The germline gives CDR1 SQVTM, CDR2 ANQGSEA. The V and J ends lost 5 bases and 7 bases, in that order; junction bases with no gene match: 8. In nucleotides, the CDR3 is TGCAGCGTTACGTGGGGGGGACTAGCGGGAAATGAGCAGTTCTTC. Its protein is CSVTWGGLAGNEQFF.

V gene TRBV7-8 combines with J gene TRBJ2-7; D ambiguous. The CDR3 sequence is 12 residues long. Germline assignment: CDR1 SGHVS and CDR2 FQNEAQ. V shed 4 bases and J shed 4 bases, with 8 bases lying between them. This CDR3 reads CASSSDAYEQYF. In DNA, the CDR3 is TGTGCCAGCAGCTCGGACGCGTACGAGCAGTACTTC.